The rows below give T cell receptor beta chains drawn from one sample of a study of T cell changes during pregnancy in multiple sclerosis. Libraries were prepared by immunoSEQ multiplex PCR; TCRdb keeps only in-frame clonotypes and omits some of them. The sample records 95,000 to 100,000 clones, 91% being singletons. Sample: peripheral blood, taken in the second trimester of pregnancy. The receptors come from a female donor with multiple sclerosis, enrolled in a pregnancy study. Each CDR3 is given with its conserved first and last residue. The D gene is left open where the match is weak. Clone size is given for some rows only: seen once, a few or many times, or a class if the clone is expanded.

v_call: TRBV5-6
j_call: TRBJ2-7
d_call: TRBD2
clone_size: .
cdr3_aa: CASSLATSGNYEQYF
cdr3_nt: TGTGCCAGCAGCTTGGCGACTAGCGGAAACTACGAGCAGTACTTC

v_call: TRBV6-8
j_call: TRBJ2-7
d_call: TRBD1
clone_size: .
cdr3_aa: CASSLRYRQGNDEQYF
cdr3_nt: TGTGCCAGCAGCCTAAGGTATCGACAGGGTAACGACGAGCAGTACTTC

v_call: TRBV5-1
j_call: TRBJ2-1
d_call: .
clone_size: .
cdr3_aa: CASSLAGSDMGFSRGDEQFF
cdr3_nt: TGCGCCAGCAGCTTGGCCGGGTCGGACATGGGGTTTTCGCGCGGCGATGAGCAGTTCTTC

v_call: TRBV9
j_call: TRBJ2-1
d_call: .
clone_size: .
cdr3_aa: CASSAGLLLNEQFF
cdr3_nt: TGTGCCAGCAGCGCGGGACTTCTCCTCAATGAGCAGTTCTTC

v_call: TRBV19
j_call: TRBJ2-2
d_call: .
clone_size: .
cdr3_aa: CASSIRRPGELFF
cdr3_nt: TGTGCCAGTAGTATCCGGAGACCCGGGGAGCTGTTTTTT

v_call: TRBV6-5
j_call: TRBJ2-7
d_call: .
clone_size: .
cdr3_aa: CASSFRLFSSSYEQYF
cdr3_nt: TGTGCCAGCAGTTTCCGCCTATTTTCTAGCTCCTACGAGCAGTACTTC

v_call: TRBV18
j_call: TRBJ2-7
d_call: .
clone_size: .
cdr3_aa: CASSPLGGAYEQYF
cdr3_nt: TGTGCCAGCTCACCACTCGGCGGGGCCTACGAGCAGTACTTC

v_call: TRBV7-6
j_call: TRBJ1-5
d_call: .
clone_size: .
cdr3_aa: CASSLRSNQPQHF
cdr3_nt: TGTGCCAGCAGCCTCAGGTCGAATCAGCCCCAGCATTTT

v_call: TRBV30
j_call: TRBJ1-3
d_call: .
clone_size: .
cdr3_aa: CAGTTGGGNTIYF
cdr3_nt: TGTGCCGGGACCACGGGAGGAGGAAACACCATATATTTT

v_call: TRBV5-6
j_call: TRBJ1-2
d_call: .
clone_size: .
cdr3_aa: CASRLQRGLEYGYTF
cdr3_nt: TGTGCCAGCAGACTACAGCGGGGGCTGGAGTATGGCTACACCTTC

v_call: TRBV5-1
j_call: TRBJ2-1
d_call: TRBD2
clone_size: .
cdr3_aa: CASSLGLAGGSGNEQFF
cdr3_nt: TGCGCCAGCAGCTTGGGGCTAGCGGGGGGGTCTGGCAATGAGCAGTTCTTC

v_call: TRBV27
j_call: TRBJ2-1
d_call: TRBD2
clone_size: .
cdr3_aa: CASSYGGGTNNEQFF
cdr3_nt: TGTGCCAGCAGTTACGGGGGGGGGACGAACAATGAGCAGTTCTTC

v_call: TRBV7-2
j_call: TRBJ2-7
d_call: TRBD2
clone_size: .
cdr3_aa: CASSHRTSGRRYEQYF
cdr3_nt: TGTGCCAGCAGCCATAGGACTAGCGGGAGGAGGTACGAGCAGTACTTC

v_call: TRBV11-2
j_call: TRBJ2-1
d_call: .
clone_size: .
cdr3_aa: CASSLGLAYYNEQFF
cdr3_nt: TGTGCCAGCAGCTTAGGGTTAGCATACTACAATGAGCAGTTCTTC

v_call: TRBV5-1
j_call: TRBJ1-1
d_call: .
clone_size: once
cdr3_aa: CASSLKGIGMNTEAFF
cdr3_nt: TGCGCCAGCAGCTTGAAAGGGATCGGGATGAACACTGAAGCTTTCTTT

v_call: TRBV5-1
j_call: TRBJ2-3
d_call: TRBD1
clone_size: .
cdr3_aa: CASRPDRGDTQYF
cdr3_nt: TGCGCCAGCAGACCTGACAGGGGAGATACGCAGTATTTT

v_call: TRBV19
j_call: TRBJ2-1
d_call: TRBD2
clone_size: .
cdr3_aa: CASSASSGSYNEQFF
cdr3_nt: TGTGCCAGTAGTGCCTCTAGCGGCTCCTACAATGAGCAGTTCTTC

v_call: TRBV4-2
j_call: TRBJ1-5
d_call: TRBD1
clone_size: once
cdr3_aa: CASSQTEGQGDQPQHF
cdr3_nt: TGTGCCAGCAGCCAAACGGAGGGACAGGGGGATCAGCCCCAGCATTTT

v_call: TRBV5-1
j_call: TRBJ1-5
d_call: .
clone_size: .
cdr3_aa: CASRGKYGQNNSNQPQHF
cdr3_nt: TGCGCCAGCAGGGGGAAATATGGACAGAACAATAGCAATCAGCCCCAGCATTTT

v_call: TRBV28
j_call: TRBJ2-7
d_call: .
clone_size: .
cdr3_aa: CASSSQRPSYEQYF
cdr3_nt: TGTGCCAGCAGCTCACAGAGACCCTCCTACGAGCAGTACTTC

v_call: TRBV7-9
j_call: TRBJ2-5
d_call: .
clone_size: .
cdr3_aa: CASSRQSWETQYF
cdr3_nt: TGTGCCAGCAGTAGACAGTCCTGGGAGACCCAGTACTTC

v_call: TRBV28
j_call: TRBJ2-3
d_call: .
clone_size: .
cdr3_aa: CATLNGKRQADTQYF
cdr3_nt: TGTGCCACCCTGAATGGAAAGCGGCAGGCAGATACGCAGTATTTT

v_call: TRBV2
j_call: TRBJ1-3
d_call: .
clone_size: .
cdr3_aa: CASSERGRTGNTIYF
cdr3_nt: TGTGCCAGCAGTGAGCGGGGACGGACTGGAAACACCATATATTTT

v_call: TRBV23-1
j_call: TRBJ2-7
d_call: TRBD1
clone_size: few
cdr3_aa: CASSQRQGWDEQYF
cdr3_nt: TGCGCCAGCAGTCAACGACAGGGGTGGGACGAGCAGTACTTC